The rows below give T cell receptor beta chains drawn from one sample of a study of vaccination and CD4 T cells after COVID-19. Which antigens these TCRs recognize remains unknown. Using its own MiXCR run on the PCR reads, TCRdb lists one record per CDR3 protein. The sample lists about 20,000 distinct CDR3 sequences, 45% to 60% occurring once. The sample comprised CD4+ T cells from blood, cultured in vitro. These TCRs come from a human donor who had recovered from COVID-19. CDR3s include the opening cysteine and the closing phenylalanine or tryptophan. Fields, in order: CDR3 length, clone size, V gene, D gene, J gene, CDR3 protein, CDR3 DNA. D genes are given only for firm matches. Clone size is given for some rows only: seen once, a few or many times, or a class if the clone is expanded.

>12|once|TRBV6-2/TRBV6-3|.|TRBJ2-5
CASKKDTETQYF
TGTGCCAGCAAGAAGGACACAGAGACCCAGTACTTC
>12|few|TRBV7-9|.|TRBJ1-1
CASSRPNTEAFF
TGTGCCAGCAGCCGACCAAACACTGAAGCTTTCTTT
>13|.|TRBV28|.|TRBJ1-2
CASTGRGDYGYTF
TGTGCCAGCACGGGCAGGGGAGACTATGGCTACACCTTC
>15|once|TRBV12-3/TRBV12-4|TRBD2|TRBJ2-1
CASRLGLAGGNEQFF
TGTGCCAGCAGACTAGGACTAGCGGGGGGCAATGAGCAGTTCTTC
>14|.|TRBV6-2/TRBV6-3|.|TRBJ2-5
CASSDLSGEETQYF
TGTGCCAGCAGTGACCTTAGCGGTGAGGAGACCCAGTACTTC
>15|.|TRBV19|.|TRBJ2-3
CASKGMGSEVDTQYF
TGTGCCAGTAAGGGGATGGGATCCGAGGTCGATACGCAGTATTTT
>14|.|TRBV20-1|TRBD1|TRBJ1-5
CSASWTGTNQPQHF
TGCAGTGCTAGTTGGACAGGGACCAATCAGCCCCAGCATTTT
>15|.|TRBV20-1|.|TRBJ1-6
CSATAPGGENSPLHF
TGCAGTGCTACCGCCCCCGGGGGCGAGAATTCACCCCTCCACTTT
>13|.|TRBV20-1|.|TRBJ2-2
CCAWSQGFGELFF
TGCTGTGCTTGGTCCCAGGGGTTCGGGGAGCTGTTTTTT
>13|.|TRBV24-1|.|TRBJ2-3
CATSDGYTDTQYF
TGTGCCACCAGTGATGGCTACACAGATACGCAGTATTTT
>15|few|TRBV19|TRBD1|TRBJ2-7
CASSTPGQGSYEQYF
TGTGCCAGTAGTACACCGGGACAGGGCTCCTACGAGCAGTACTTC
>13|few|TRBV27|TRBD1|TRBJ2-2
CASCHRGTGELFF
TGTGCCAGCTGTCACAGGGGGACCGGGGAGCTGTTTTTT
>15|.|TRBV29-1|.|TRBJ1-1
CSVEGHGTGGRGAFF
TGCAGCGTTGAGGGACACGGGACCGGAGGTAGAGGAGCTTTCTTT
>14|.|TRBV2|.|TRBJ2-7
CASSPLDISYEQYF
TGTGCCAGCAGCCCGTTGGACATATCCTACGAGCAGTACTTC
>15|.|TRBV28|TRBD2|TRBJ2-5
CASSGGGRAEETQYF
TGTGCCAGCAGTGGGGGAGGGAGGGCCGAGGAGACCCAGTACTTC
>16|.|TRBV10-3|.|TRBJ1-5
CAISESGGQGNQPQHF
TGTGCCATCAGTGAGTCTGGGGGACAAGGCAATCAGCCCCAGCATTTT
>15|.|TRBV5-1|.|TRBJ2-7
CASSPGLYLSYEQYF
TGCGCCAGCAGCCCCGGACTCTACCTCTCCTACGAGCAGTACTTC
>14|.|TRBV6-2/TRBV6-3|TRBD2|TRBJ2-2
CASTASGGPGELFF
TGTGCCAGCACTGCTAGCGGGGGTCCCGGGGAGCTGTTTTTT
>13|.|TRBV9|.|TRBJ2-3
CASSARTADTQYF
TGTGCCAGCAGCGCACGGACTGCAGATACGCAGTATTTT
>12|.|TRBV2|.|TRBJ2-5
CASSLTEETQYF
TGTGCCAGCAGTCTGACAGAAGAGACCCAGTACTTC
>18|.|TRBV18|.|TRBJ1-1
CASSPWAGSRQQNTEAFF
TGTGCCAGCTCACCCTGGGCGGGGTCTAGACAACAGAACACTGAAGCTTTCTTT
>13|.|TRBV19|.|TRBJ2-7
CASSIGRTYEQYF
TGTGCCAGTAGTATCGGGCGTACCTACGAGCAGTACTTC
>15|.|TRBV6-1|.|TRBJ2-3
CASSERDRPTDTQYF
TGTGCCAGCAGTGAGCGGGACAGACCCACAGATACGCAGTATTTT
>13|once|TRBV10-3|.|TRBJ2-5
CAISEDSQETQYF
TGTGCCATCAGTGAGGACAGCCAAGAGACCCAGTACTTC
>14|few|TRBV7-2|.|TRBJ1-1
CASSLRQASLEAFF
TGTGCCAGCAGCCTTAGACAGGCGTCCCTTGAAGCTTTCTTT
>15|.|TRBV10-3|.|TRBJ2-3
CAISGQHGGTDTQYF
TGTGCCATCAGCGGACAGCATGGGGGCACAGATACGCAGTATTTT
>12|.|TRBV10-3|.|TRBJ1-1
CATRGGNTEAFF
TGTGCCACCAGAGGTGGGAACACTGAAGCTTTCTTT
>15|few|TRBV6-1|TRBD1|TRBJ1-1
CASRPTDRGNTEAFF
TGTGCCAGCAGACCTACGGACAGGGGGAACACTGAAGCTTTCTTT
>14|.|TRBV6-4|.|TRBJ2-3
CATPAGLSTDTQYF
TGTGCCACCCCAGCGGGTTTAAGCACAGATACGCAGTATTTT
>17|once|TRBV5-4|TRBD2|TRBJ2-7
CASSSPRSGGPSYEQYF
TGTGCCAGCAGCTCCCCGCGATCGGGGGGTCCTTCCTACGAGCAGTACTTC
>15|few|TRBV15|TRBD1|TRBJ1-2
CATSRATGGAGGYTF
TGTGCCACCAGCAGAGCGACAGGGGGCGCGGGTGGCTACACCTTC
>17|.|TRBV10-3|.|TRBJ1-5
CAISESNWLYSNQPQHF
TGTGCCATCAGTGAGTCCAACTGGTTGTATAGCAATCAGCCCCAGCATTTT
>14|.|TRBV6-1|TRBD2|TRBJ2-7
CASTPSGRANEQYF
TGTGCCAGCACCCCCAGCGGGAGGGCCAACGAGCAGTACTTC
>15|.|TRBV6-1|.|TRBJ1-4
CASSEPGVLREKLFF
TGTGCCAGCAGTGAACCCGGGGTCCTAAGGGAAAAACTGTTTTTT
>12|few|TRBV7-9|.|TRBJ2-7
CASSFDSYEQYF
TGTGCCAGCAGCTTTGACTCCTACGAGCAGTACTTC
>15|.|TRBV6-1|.|TRBJ1-6
CASSELEGAVSPLPF
TGTGCCAGCAGTGAACTTGAGGGTGCGGTTTCACCCCTCCCCTTT
>16|.|TRBV5-4|.|TRBJ2-7
CASSPYRQGMAYEQYF
TGTGCCAGCAGCCCCTACCGGCAGGGGATGGCTTACGAGCAGTACTTC
>16|few|TRBV10-1|TRBD2|TRBJ2-1
CASSEWRGGSGYEQFF
TGCGCCAGCAGTGAGTGGCGGGGGGGGTCGGGCTATGAGCAGTTCTTC
>15|.|TRBV18|TRBD1|TRBJ1-1
CASSPQSTGGVEAFF
TGTGCCAGCTCACCCCAATCGACAGGGGGGGTTGAAGCTTTCTTT
>15|.|TRBV7-3|TRBD1|TRBJ2-7
CASSLAGQGVNEQYF
TGTGCCAGCAGCTTAGCTGGACAGGGTGTGAACGAGCAGTACTTC
>16|.|TRBV28|.|TRBJ1-4
CASSLDGPSLNEKLFF
TGTGCCAGCAGTTTAGACGGGCCTTCACTTAATGAAAAACTGTTTTTT
>13|few|TRBV19|TRBD1|TRBJ1-2
CATAPTGYYGYTF
TGTGCCACTGCCCCGACAGGGTATTATGGCTACACCTTC